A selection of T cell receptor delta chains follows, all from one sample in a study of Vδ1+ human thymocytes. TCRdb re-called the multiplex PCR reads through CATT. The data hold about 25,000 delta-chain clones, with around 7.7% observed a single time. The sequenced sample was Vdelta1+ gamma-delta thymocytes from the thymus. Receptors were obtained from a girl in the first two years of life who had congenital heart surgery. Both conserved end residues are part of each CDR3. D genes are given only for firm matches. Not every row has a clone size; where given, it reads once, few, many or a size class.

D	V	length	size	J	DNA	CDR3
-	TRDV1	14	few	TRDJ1	TGTGCTCTTGGGAAACTTCCCACTGACAATAAACTCATCTTT	CALGKLPTDNKLIF
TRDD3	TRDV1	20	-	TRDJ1	TGTGCTCTTGGGGAACTCCGCCCACTGGGGATTCCGCGTCGTATAGATAAACCCATCTTT	CALGELRPLGIPRRIDKPIF
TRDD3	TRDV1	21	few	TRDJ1	TGTGCTCTTGGGGAAAGTCTACTAGGCAAGGTGGGGGATACAGGCACCGATAAACTCATCTTT	CALGESLLGKVGDTGTDKLIF
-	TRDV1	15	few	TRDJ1	TGTGCTCTTGGGGACTATCCTAAGCTGGGGGATAAACTCATCTTT	CALGDYPKLGDKLIF
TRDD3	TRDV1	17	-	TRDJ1	TGTGCTCTTGAGGTCGACCCCTGGGGGCCTTACACCGATAAACTCATCTTT	CALEVDPWGPYTDKLIF
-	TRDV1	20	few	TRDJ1	TGTGCTCTTGGGGAATTCCCCTTCCATCGCTGGGGGTCGTACACCGATAAACTCATCTTT	CALGEFPFHRWGSYTDKLIF
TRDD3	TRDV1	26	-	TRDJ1	TGTGCTCTTGGGGAACTAATTCGGACTTCCTCTCTCTTGGGGGGATACGATCCTATGGGCACCGATAAACTCATCTTT	CALGELIRTSSLLGGYDPMGTDKLIF
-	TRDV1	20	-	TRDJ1	TGTGCTCTTGGGGAACACCCCTACGTTGGCTGGGGTGCCCACACCGATAAACTCATCTTT	CALGEHPYVGWGAHTDKLIF
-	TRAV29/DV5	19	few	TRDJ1	TGTGCAGCAACTCTTCCTACGCTTTACTGGGGGCCCTGCACCGATAAACTCATCTTT	CAATLPTLYWGPCTDKLIF
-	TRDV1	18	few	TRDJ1	TGTGCTCTTGGGGATTCCTTCACTTCTGGTTGGGGGTCCGATAAACTCATCTTT	CALGDSFTSGWGSDKLIF
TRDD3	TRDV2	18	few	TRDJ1	TGTGCCTGTGAGTCAGCCTTCCCCCCGGGATACGCGGCCGATAAACTCATCTTT	CACESAFPPGYAADKLIF
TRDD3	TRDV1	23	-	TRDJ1	TGTGCTCTTGGGGAAAGAGGTGTTCCTACGGTACTGGGGGATAGACAAAGGACCGATAAACTCATCTTT	CALGERGVPTVLGDRQRTDKLIF
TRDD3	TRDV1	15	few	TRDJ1	TGTGCTCTGGCGGTGAACTATACTGGGGGCGATAAACTCATCTTT	CALAVNYTGGDKLIF
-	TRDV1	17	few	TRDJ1	TGTGCTCTTGGGGAACACACTAGACTCCCTTACACCGATAAACTCATCTTC	CALGEHTRLPYTDKLIF
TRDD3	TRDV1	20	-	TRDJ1	TGTGCTCTTGGGGAAAAACCCCATTGTGTACTGGGGGATATGCCCGATAAACTCATCTTT	CALGEKPHCVLGDMPDKLIF
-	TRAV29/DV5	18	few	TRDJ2	TGTGCAGCAAGCGCGAAAGGGCCGGGGGAAGCTTTGACAGCACAACTCTTCTTT	CAASAKGPGEALTAQLFF
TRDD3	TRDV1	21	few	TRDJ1	TGTGCTCTTGGGGAACTAATATCCCAATACTGGGGGATAGAAGGTACTGATAAACTCATCTTT	CALGELISQYWGIEGTDKLIF
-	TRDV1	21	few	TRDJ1	TGTGCTCTTTCTACCTCCCCAGTCCCAAGGCCTTCCCTGATATACACCGATAAACTCATCTTT	CALSTSPVPRPSLIYTDKLIF
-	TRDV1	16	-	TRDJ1	TGTGCTCTTGGGGAACTACTACTAACGGGGATCGGTAAACTCATCTTT	CALGELLLTGIGKLIF
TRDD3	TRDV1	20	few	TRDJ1	TGTGCTCTTGGGGAACTTCGGGGGATAAGGGTGGGGGAGTACACCGATAGACTCATCTTT	CALGELRGIRVGEYTDRLIF
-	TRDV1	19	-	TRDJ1	TGTGCTCTTGGGGAACTAAAAAGGTCCTCGCCCCCTGACACCGATAAACTCATCTTT	CALGELKRSSPPDTDKLIF
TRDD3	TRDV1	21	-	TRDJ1	TGTGCTCTTGGGGAAGGTTTCCTTTTACGTCCTGGGGGAACGTACACCGATAAACTCATCTTT	CALGEGFLLRPGGTYTDKLIF
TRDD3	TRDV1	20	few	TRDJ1	TGTGCTCTTGGGGTACCCTACTACGGGCGGGGGATTTCCCTCACCGATAAACTCATCTTT	CALGVPYYGRGISLTDKLIF
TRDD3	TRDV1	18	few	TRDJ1	TGTGCTCTTGGGGACCAACTGGGGGATACGACACGGACCGATAAACTCATCTTT	CALGDQLGDTTRTDKLIF
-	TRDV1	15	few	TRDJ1	TGCGCTCTTGGGGAACTAGGTCTCGTCACCGATAAACTCATCTTT	CALGELGLVTDKLIF
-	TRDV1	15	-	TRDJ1	TGTGCTCTTGGGGAACGTCGTGGGCTCTACGATGAACTCATCTTT	CALGERRGLYDELIF
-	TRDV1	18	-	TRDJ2	TGTGCTCTTGGGGAACGGGTACCCGTCCAAGCTTTGACAGCACAACTCTTCTTT	CALGERVPVQALTAQLFF
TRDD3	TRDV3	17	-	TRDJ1	TGTGCCTCCCCCCCAGCCTACGTAGTTGGGGGATTGGGTAAACTCATCTTT	CASPPAYVVGGLGKLIF
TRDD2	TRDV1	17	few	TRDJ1	TGTGCTCTTGGGGAACCTTCCCTTCCTAAGTACACCGATAAACTCATCTTT	CALGEPSLPKYTDKLIF
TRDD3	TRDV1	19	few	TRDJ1	TGTGCTCTTGGGGAAATAGGATGGGGGATACCAGTGTACACCGATAAACTCATCTTT	CALGEIGWGIPVYTDKLIF
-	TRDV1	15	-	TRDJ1	TGTGCTCTTGGGGACTACTTGGGGGACACCGATAAACTCATCTTT	CALGDYLGDTDKLIF
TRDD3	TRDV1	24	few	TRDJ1	TGTGCTCTTGGGGAACCACCCACATTTCCTACATTCCTTGCTGGGGGATATGTCACCGATAAACTCATCTTT	CALGEPPTFPTFLAGGYVTDKLIF
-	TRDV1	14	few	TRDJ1	TGTGCTCTTGGGGACCAGGGGGAGCCCGATAAACTCATCTTT	CALGDQGEPDKLIF
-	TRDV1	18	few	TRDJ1	TGTGCTCTTGGGGAAACCTCCTACCTACTGGGTCACACCGATAAACTCATCTTT	CALGETSYLLGHTDKLIF
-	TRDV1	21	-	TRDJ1	TGTGCTCTTGGGGAACTTCGGGCTTATGCCTCCACCCGTCCTATTCTGAATAAACTCATCTTT	CALGELRAYASTRPILNKLIF
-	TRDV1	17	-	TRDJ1	TGTGCTCTTGGGGAACAAGGTTCAGGTGTCGTGGGGACAAAACTCATCTTT	CALGEQGSGVVGTKLIF
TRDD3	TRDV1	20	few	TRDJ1	TGTGCTCTTGGGGAGCGCCTTGTGCTTCCTCATACTGGGGGATACGAGAGACTCATCTTT	CALGERLVLPHTGGYERLIF
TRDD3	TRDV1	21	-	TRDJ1	TGTGCTCTTGGGAATGGCAGGACTGGCCGGATACTGGGGGATACAACCGATAAACTCATCTTT	CALGNGRTGRILGDTTDKLIF
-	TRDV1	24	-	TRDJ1	-	CALGEPPSSRLWDWGVRPTDKLIF
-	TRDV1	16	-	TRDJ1	TGTGCTCTTGGGGGACTTAGATGGGGATTTTCCGATAAACTCATCTTT	CALGGLRWGFSDKLIF
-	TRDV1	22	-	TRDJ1	TGTGCTCTTGGGGAGGCCTTCCCAGGGGCAGTGGGGGACCGCCACGTACCCGATAAACTCATCTTT	CALGEAFPGAVGDRHVPDKLIF
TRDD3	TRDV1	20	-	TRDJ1	TGTGCTCTCCGAGCCGCCTACGCCCACTGGGGGAGTAGGGGCACCGATAAACTCATCTTT	CALRAAYAHWGSRGTDKLIF
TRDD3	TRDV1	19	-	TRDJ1	TGTGCTCTTGGGGAACGATCGTCTTCTGGGGGGTTGTACACCGATAAACTCATCTTT	CALGERSSSGGLYTDKLIF